The rows below give T cell receptor beta chains drawn from one sample of a study of shared clonotypes between healthy human individuals. Clones were sequenced by immunoSEQ multiplex PCR, and TCRdb holds only the in-frame ones, with some missing. The table includes about 1,900,000 clones, about 95% detected once. Sequenced input: naive CD8+ T cells sorted from blood. The receptors here all came from a man between 18 and 35 years old in good health. Each CDR3 is given with its conserved first and last residue. Fields, in order: V gene, clone size, D gene, J gene, CDR3 length, CDR3 DNA, CDR3 protein. D genes are given only for firm matches. For some rows the clone size is stated as once, few or many, or as a class when expanded; others skip it.

V gene: TRBV27
clone size: NA
D gene: NA
J gene: TRBJ1-1
CDR3 length: 12
CDR3 DNA: TGTGCCAGCAGTACCATCGACAGTGAAGCTTTCTTT
CDR3 protein: CASSTIDSEAFF

V gene: TRBV6-9
clone size: NA
D gene: NA
J gene: TRBJ1-2
CDR3 length: 14
CDR3 DNA: TGTGCCAGCAACGGGACGCCCGAGGTCTATGGCTACACCTTC
CDR3 protein: CASNGTPEVYGYTF

V gene: TRBV28
clone size: once
D gene: TRBD1
J gene: TRBJ2-3
CDR3 length: 15
CDR3 DNA: TGTGCCAGCAGTTCGACAGGGGGGAGGGCAGATACGCAGTATTTT
CDR3 protein: CASSSTGGRADTQYF

V gene: TRBV4-3
clone size: once
D gene: NA
J gene: TRBJ2-3
CDR3 length: 13
CDR3 DNA: TGCGCCAGCAGCCAAGATCCAACGGATACGCAGTATTTT
CDR3 protein: CASSQDPTDTQYF

V gene: TRBV7-5
clone size: NA
D gene: NA
J gene: TRBJ2-1
CDR3 length: 15
CDR3 DNA: TGTGCCAGAAGCCCGAATCGGGGTAATTACAATGAGCAGTTCTTC
CDR3 protein: CARSPNRGNYNEQFF

V gene: TRBV5-1
clone size: NA
D gene: NA
J gene: TRBJ1-3
CDR3 length: 16
CDR3 DNA: TGCGCCAGCAGCCCGGACGGGTCGAACTGGGGAAACACCATATATTTT
CDR3 protein: CASSPDGSNWGNTIYF

V gene: TRBV6-1
clone size: NA
D gene: TRBD1
J gene: TRBJ1-3
CDR3 length: 16
CDR3 DNA: TGTGCCAGCAGTGAATGGGTCAGGGGGTCTGGAAACACCATATATTTT
CDR3 protein: CASSEWVRGSGNTIYF

V gene: TRBV27
clone size: NA
D gene: TRBD2
J gene: TRBJ2-7
CDR3 length: 17
CDR3 DNA: TGTGCCAGCAGTTCCATTATATTAAGCGGGGGGACCCACGAGCAGTACTTC
CDR3 protein: CASSSIILSGGTHEQYF

V gene: TRBV5-1
clone size: NA
D gene: TRBD1
J gene: TRBJ2-7
CDR3 length: 13
CDR3 DNA: TGCGCCAGCAGCTATACAGGGGATGGGGAGCAGTACTTC
CDR3 protein: CASSYTGDGEQYF

V gene: TRBV5-6
clone size: NA
D gene: TRBD2
J gene: TRBJ2-7
CDR3 length: 15
CDR3 DNA: TGTGCCAGCGGCGTTAGCGGGGAACGCTCCTACGAGCAGTACTTC
CDR3 protein: CASGVSGERSYEQYF

V gene: TRBV19
clone size: NA
D gene: TRBD2
J gene: TRBJ2-7
CDR3 length: 15
CDR3 DNA: TGTGCCAGTAGTATAGATACGGGGGGGAGCTACGAGCAGTACTTC
CDR3 protein: CASSIDTGGSYEQYF

V gene: TRBV4-1
clone size: NA
D gene: NA
J gene: TRBJ2-1
CDR3 length: 14
CDR3 DNA: TGCGCCAGCAGCCAGGACGCCTCCTACAATGAGCAGTTCTTC
CDR3 protein: CASSQDASYNEQFF

V gene: TRBV28
clone size: NA
D gene: NA
J gene: TRBJ2-7
CDR3 length: 17
CDR3 DNA: TGTGCCAGCAGTTTAATCTTCACCCAAAGGAGCTCCTACGAGCAGTACTTC
CDR3 protein: CASSLIFTQRSSYEQYF

V gene: TRBV20-1
clone size: NA
D gene: NA
J gene: TRBJ1-2
CDR3 length: 11
CDR3 DNA: TGCAGTGCTAGGAGGGATGCTGGCTACACCTTC
CDR3 protein: CSARRDAGYTF

V gene: TRBV11-2
clone size: NA
D gene: NA
J gene: TRBJ1-2
CDR3 length: 15
CDR3 DNA: TGTGCCACCGGGGGAGCTCCCCTTCCTGACTATGGCTACACCTTC
CDR3 protein: CATGGAPLPDYGYTF

V gene: TRBV2
clone size: NA
D gene: TRBD2
J gene: TRBJ2-1
CDR3 length: 16
CDR3 DNA: TGTGCCAGCAGGGAACCTCTAGCGGGGGGGCGCAATGAGCAGTTCTTC
CDR3 protein: CASREPLAGGRNEQFF

V gene: TRBV14
clone size: NA
D gene: NA
J gene: TRBJ1-1
CDR3 length: 14
CDR3 DNA: TGTGCCAGCAGCCCGTGGGTTGCTGGCACTGAAGCTTTCTTT
CDR3 protein: CASSPWVAGTEAFF

V gene: TRBV13
clone size: NA
D gene: NA
J gene: TRBJ2-7
CDR3 length: 14
CDR3 DNA: TGTGCCAGCAGCGACGGGACGAGCTCCTACGAGCAGTACTTC
CDR3 protein: CASSDGTSSYEQYF

V gene: TRBV7-9
clone size: NA
D gene: NA
J gene: TRBJ2-1
CDR3 length: 14
CDR3 DNA: TGTGCCAGCAGCCCCGTATTGGGGGCGGCTGAGCAGTTCTTC
CDR3 protein: CASSPVLGAAEQFF

V gene: TRBV4-1
clone size: NA
D gene: NA
J gene: TRBJ2-7
CDR3 length: 15
CDR3 DNA: TGCGCCAGCAGCCAATTGGACTCTACACTCCACGAGCAGTACTTC
CDR3 protein: CASSQLDSTLHEQYF

V gene: TRBV27
clone size: NA
D gene: TRBD1
J gene: TRBJ2-7
CDR3 length: 19
CDR3 DNA: TGTGCCAGCAGTTTATCTGGTGGAGTTTTAACTGGGACAGGGGATGAGCAGTACTTC
CDR3 protein: CASSLSGGVLTGTGDEQYF

V gene: TRBV19
clone size: NA
D gene: TRBD2
J gene: TRBJ2-2
CDR3 length: 19
CDR3 DNA: TGTGCCAGTAGTATCGATATGGGTAGCGGGGGCCCGGGCACCGGGGAGCTGTTTTTT
CDR3 protein: CASSIDMGSGGPGTGELFF

V gene: TRBV7-8
clone size: NA
D gene: TRBD2
J gene: TRBJ2-7
CDR3 length: 15
CDR3 DNA: TGTGCCAGCAGAATCGGACTAGCGGGAACCTACGAGCAGTACTTC
CDR3 protein: CASRIGLAGTYEQYF

V gene: TRBV28
clone size: NA
D gene: NA
J gene: TRBJ2-2
CDR3 length: 18
CDR3 DNA: TGTGCCAGCAGTTCCCTACTCCGAGGACAGCCGAACACCGGGGAGCTGTTTTTT
CDR3 protein: CASSSLLRGQPNTGELFF

V gene: TRBV4-1
clone size: NA
D gene: NA
J gene: TRBJ2-7
CDR3 length: 15
CDR3 DNA: TGCGCCAGCAGCCAAGTTGGACAGAGTGACTACGAGCAGTACTTC
CDR3 protein: CASSQVGQSDYEQYF

V gene: TRBV30
clone size: NA
D gene: NA
J gene: TRBJ2-7
CDR3 length: 13
CDR3 DNA: TGTGCCTGGAGCCCGGGACCTTCCTACGAGCAGTACTTC
CDR3 protein: CAWSPGPSYEQYF

V gene: TRBV11-2
clone size: NA
D gene: NA
J gene: TRBJ2-7
CDR3 length: 15
CDR3 DNA: TGTGCCAGCAGCCCCCGCAGGGGGGCGATCTACGAGCAGTACTTC
CDR3 protein: CASSPRRGAIYEQYF

V gene: TRBV9
clone size: NA
D gene: NA
J gene: TRBJ2-7
CDR3 length: 14
CDR3 DNA: TGTGCCAGCAGCGTTGGAGACTCCACCCGAGAGCAGTACTTC
CDR3 protein: CASSVGDSTREQYF

V gene: TRBV28
clone size: NA
D gene: TRBD1
J gene: TRBJ1-5
CDR3 length: 14
CDR3 DNA: TGTGCCAGCAGCTTACAGGGGGCAGAACAGCCCCAGCATTTT
CDR3 protein: CASSLQGAEQPQHF

V gene: TRBV25-1
clone size: NA
D gene: NA
J gene: TRBJ2-3
CDR3 length: 16
CDR3 DNA: TGTGCCAGCAGTGGCTTAAGGACAGTTAGCACAGATACGCAGTATTTT
CDR3 protein: CASSGLRTVSTDTQYF

V gene: TRBV13
clone size: NA
D gene: TRBD2
J gene: TRBJ2-1
CDR3 length: 15
CDR3 DNA: TGTGCCAGCAGCTGGACTAGCGGGGGACACAATGAGCAGTTCTTC
CDR3 protein: CASSWTSGGHNEQFF

V gene: TRBV7-6
clone size: NA
D gene: NA
J gene: TRBJ2-3
CDR3 length: 14
CDR3 DNA: TGTGCCAGCAGCTTTGCTATTGACACAGATACGCAGTATTTT
CDR3 protein: CASSFAIDTDTQYF

V gene: TRBV4-3
clone size: NA
D gene: NA
J gene: TRBJ2-7
CDR3 length: 15
CDR3 DNA: TGCGCCAGCAGCCAAGATACTCAAGGTTCCTACGAGCAGTACTTC
CDR3 protein: CASSQDTQGSYEQYF

V gene: TRBV6-1
clone size: NA
D gene: NA
J gene: TRBJ1-5
CDR3 length: 15
CDR3 DNA: TGTGCCAGCAGTGGAGGCGAAATTAGCAATCAGCCCCAGCATTTT
CDR3 protein: CASSGGEISNQPQHF

V gene: TRBV2
clone size: NA
D gene: NA
J gene: TRBJ1-2
CDR3 length: 16
CDR3 DNA: TGTGCCAGCAGTGGGAGGGACTCCGTAGGGGACTATGGCTACACCTTC
CDR3 protein: CASSGRDSVGDYGYTF

V gene: TRBV27
clone size: NA
D gene: NA
J gene: TRBJ1-1
CDR3 length: 14
CDR3 DNA: TGTGCCAGCAGTTTGGGGGCGGGACACCGGGGAGCTTTCTTT
CDR3 protein: CASSLGAGHRGAFF

V gene: TRBV14
clone size: NA
D gene: NA
J gene: TRBJ1-1
CDR3 length: 15
CDR3 DNA: TGTGCCAGCAGCCAAGATCACGCCGGGGGGACTGAAGCTTTCTTT
CDR3 protein: CASSQDHAGGTEAFF

V gene: TRBV7-9
clone size: NA
D gene: TRBD1
J gene: TRBJ1-3
CDR3 length: 16
CDR3 DNA: TGTGCCAGCGGATGGGACAGGGCGGGTTCTGGAAACACCATATATTTT
CDR3 protein: CASGWDRAGSGNTIYF

V gene: TRBV7-8
clone size: NA
D gene: NA
J gene: TRBJ2-7
CDR3 length: 16
CDR3 DNA: TGTGCCAGCAGCCCAGCCGCGGGGTCTAGCTCCTACGAGCAGTACTTC
CDR3 protein: CASSPAAGSSSYEQYF

V gene: TRBV7-3
clone size: NA
D gene: NA
J gene: TRBJ2-2
CDR3 length: 14
CDR3 DNA: TGTGCCAGCAGCCAAGGGCAGGGCGGCGGGGAGCTGTTTTTT
CDR3 protein: CASSQGQGGGELFF

V gene: TRBV4-1
clone size: NA
D gene: NA
J gene: TRBJ1-1
CDR3 length: 14
CDR3 DNA: TGCGCCAGCAGCCATTTCCCAGGACAGCCTGAAGCTTTCTTT
CDR3 protein: CASSHFPGQPEAFF

V gene: TRBV5-1
clone size: NA
D gene: NA
J gene: TRBJ2-7
CDR3 length: 15
CDR3 DNA: TGCGCCAGCAGCATAACGACAGGGAGGACCTACGAGCAGTACTTC
CDR3 protein: CASSITTGRTYEQYF

V gene: TRBV4-1
clone size: NA
D gene: TRBD1
J gene: TRBJ2-4
CDR3 length: 16
CDR3 DNA: TGCGCCAGCAGCCTAGACAACAGGGGAGCCAAAAACATTCAGTACTTC
CDR3 protein: CASSLDNRGAKNIQYF

V gene: TRBV27
clone size: NA
D gene: NA
J gene: TRBJ2-7
CDR3 length: 15
CDR3 DNA: TGTGCCAGCACCGAGGACAGTTCCAGCTCCTACGAGCAGTACTTC
CDR3 protein: CASTEDSSSSYEQYF

V gene: TRBV7-8
clone size: NA
D gene: TRBD2
J gene: TRBJ2-1
CDR3 length: 18
CDR3 DNA: TGTGCCAGCAGCGCCTTTGGGCTAGCGGGGACCCCGGGCGATGAGCAGTTCTTC
CDR3 protein: CASSAFGLAGTPGDEQFF

V gene: TRBV4-1
clone size: NA
D gene: TRBD2
J gene: TRBJ2-5
CDR3 length: 15
CDR3 DNA: TGCGCCAGCAGCCAACAACTAGCGGACCAAGAGACCCAGTACTTC
CDR3 protein: CASSQQLADQETQYF

V gene: TRBV29-1
clone size: NA
D gene: NA
J gene: TRBJ2-5
CDR3 length: 11
CDR3 DNA: TGCAGCGCCCGGGATGGTGAGACCCAGTACTTC
CDR3 protein: CSARDGETQYF

V gene: TRBV27
clone size: once
D gene: NA
J gene: TRBJ2-7
CDR3 length: 13
CDR3 DNA: TGTGCCAGCAGTTTACGGCAAACCTACGAGCAGTACTTC
CDR3 protein: CASSLRQTYEQYF

V gene: TRBV7-3
clone size: NA
D gene: TRBD2
J gene: TRBJ2-3
CDR3 length: 17
CDR3 DNA: TGTGCCAGCAGCTACGGTATTTCCGGGGGGGCCGGGGATACGCAGTATTTT
CDR3 protein: CASSYGISGGAGDTQYF

V gene: TRBV9
clone size: NA
D gene: TRBD1
J gene: TRBJ2-5
CDR3 length: 15
CDR3 DNA: TGTGCCAGCAGCGTAGCTGGGACAGGGTCCGAGACCCAGTACTTC
CDR3 protein: CASSVAGTGSETQYF

V gene: TRBV6-1
clone size: NA
D gene: NA
J gene: TRBJ2-7
CDR3 length: 15
CDR3 DNA: TGTGCCAGCAGCGAAGAGACAGGCCTAACCTACGAGCAGTACTTC
CDR3 protein: CASSEETGLTYEQYF

V gene: TRBV7-7
clone size: NA
D gene: NA
J gene: TRBJ2-5
CDR3 length: 13
CDR3 DNA: TGTGCTAGCAGCTTGACAACGGGCGAGACCCAGTACTTC
CDR3 protein: CASSLTTGETQYF

V gene: TRBV19
clone size: NA
D gene: TRBD2
J gene: TRBJ2-1
CDR3 length: 14
CDR3 DNA: TGTGCCACGCGGGTAGCGGGAGGGGTCAATGAGCAGTTCTTC
CDR3 protein: CATRVAGGVNEQFF

V gene: TRBV27
clone size: NA
D gene: NA
J gene: TRBJ2-7
CDR3 length: 14
CDR3 DNA: TGTGCCAGCTCCCCTGGACTGGGTTCCTACGAGCAGTACTTC
CDR3 protein: CASSPGLGSYEQYF

V gene: TRBV27
clone size: NA
D gene: NA
J gene: TRBJ1-1
CDR3 length: 15
CDR3 DNA: TGTGCCAGCAGTACGGCAGGGGACGTGAACACTGAAGCTTTCTTT
CDR3 protein: CASSTAGDVNTEAFF

V gene: TRBV11-2
clone size: NA
D gene: TRBD2
J gene: TRBJ2-7
CDR3 length: 16
CDR3 DNA: TGTGCCAGCAGCACCCAGACTAGCGGGGCCTCCTACGAGCAGTACTTC
CDR3 protein: CASSTQTSGASYEQYF

V gene: TRBV6-1
clone size: NA
D gene: NA
J gene: TRBJ2-7
CDR3 length: 14
CDR3 DNA: TGTGCCAGCAGTGAAGATGGGGGTACCTACGAGCAGTACTTC
CDR3 protein: CASSEDGGTYEQYF

V gene: TRBV7-9
clone size: NA
D gene: NA
J gene: TRBJ2-1
CDR3 length: 12
CDR3 DNA: TGTGCCAGCACCGGGACCTACAATGAGCAGTTCTTC
CDR3 protein: CASTGTYNEQFF

V gene: TRBV6-5
clone size: NA
D gene: NA
J gene: TRBJ2-7
CDR3 length: 16
CDR3 DNA: TGTGCCAGCAGTTACTCGTCTTCACCAGGAACCTACGAGCAGTACTTC
CDR3 protein: CASSYSSSPGTYEQYF

V gene: TRBV4-1
clone size: NA
D gene: NA
J gene: TRBJ1-2
CDR3 length: 14
CDR3 DNA: TGCGCCAGCAGCCAAGAACAGGGAGGAATGGGCTACACCTTC
CDR3 protein: CASSQEQGGMGYTF